This TCR beta chain appears in the sequencing data of a study of PD-1 blockade in classical Hodgkin lymphoma. General study findings and limits: Compared with healthy donors, newly diagnosed patients reportedly showed lower baseline TCR diversity.

The assay was immunoSEQ multiplex PCR, and TCRdb's table has in-frame clones only and misses some. Of roughly 86,000 clones in the sample, about 83% are singletons; the top ten hold around 15%. The time point here: cycle 4 day 1 (C4D1), after 5 to 7 weeks of nivolumab. All the patients suffered relapse after autologous stem cell transplantation, and brentuximab vedotin exposure differed. Germline CDR1 LNHDA, CDR2 SQIVND (reference sequence). The CDR3 consists of 12 residues. Trimming pared 3 bases from V and 7 bases from J, leaving 9 bases between. This clone was observed a handful of times. Its antigen is unknown.

The TCR sequence derives from a human donor with classical Hodgkin lymphoma. Sequenced here: peripheral blood mononuclear cells (PBMCs), sampled before the fourth cycle of nivolumab. The chain recombines TRBV19 with TRBJ1-2; maybe TRBD1 (5 bases). The CDR3 nucleotides are TGTGCCAGTAGTATCCAGGGAGGTGGCTACACCTTC. Translating it yields CASSIQGGGYTF.